This entry features one TCR beta chain sequence. Its antigen is still unknown. The sample belongs to a study of siplizumab effects on memory and regulatory T cells. The study assayed approximately 100,000 TCR templates per sample. Here immunoSEQ multiplex PCR was the method, and the copy in TCRdb shows in-frame clones only, minus some. The data hold 75,000 to 100,000 clones, with about 95% observed a single time. Whole-study results and caveats: It seemed that naive T cells were more diverse than memory cells and were major contributors to the alloresponse. Roughly 75-95% of proliferating CD4+ or CD8+ clones defied assignment to a naive or memory phenotype. A mean of around 65% of mappable alloreactive CD4+ clones were Treg-derived with siplizumab, compared with less than 30% in controls.

The source is a human donor in good health. Sequenced sample: non-Treg CD4+ T cells sorted from blood.

CDR3 sequence (DNA): TGTGCCAGCAGTCTCGATTTTAAAAACATTCAGTACTTC. Its protein is CASSLDFKNIQYF. This rearrangement joins TRBV28 to TRBJ2-4; the D is unclear. Germline lookup yields CDR1 MDHEN and CDR2 SYDVKM. The CDR3 has 13 residues. Trimming pared 5 bases from V and 4 bases from J, leaving 9 bases between.